This T cell receptor beta chain was sequenced for a study of blood T cells in healthy people across ages. CDR3 length: 15 residues. Between the trimmed V and J ends, which lost 0 bases and 7 bases, there was a span of 12 bases. Germline lookup yields CDR1 LGHNA and CDR2 YSLEER. A second PCR, run for about 7 to 11 cycles, used a sample-barcoded 5' primer plus a J-beta primer mix. A template-switch adaptor that had 12 random nucleotides put a tag on each cDNA molecule. In TCRdb, the 5' RACE reads were re-called with MiXCR into one record per CDR3 protein. This sample has roughly 500,000 distinct CDR3 sequences, with around 24% found just once. This same sample was also part of a study on T cells of mothers and their children. From that paper: A few healthy Caucasian mothers and their six children donated. Over 8 million reads per mother and roughly 3 million per child were obtained. For unrelated pairs as for related ones, thymic selection shapes TCR recombination output similarly.

The sample was blood. V usage is TRBV4-3 and J usage is TRBJ2-2; D is possibly TRBD1 (5 bases). The TCR sequence derives from a boy younger than 18 in good health. The CDR3 DNA reads as TGCGCCAGCAGCCAAGAAGGAAGGGGCCGCGGGGAGCTGTTTTTT. This codes for CASSQEGRGRGELFF.